The 14 T cell receptor beta chains listed next were all sequenced from one sample in a study of T cells in Graves' hyperthyroidism and ophthalmopathy. RNA transcripts yielded amplified TCR beta CDR3 regions. The HTBI set primed first-round TCR CDR3 RT-PCR. One entry per CDR3 protein results from TCRdb running MiXCR on the multiplex PCR reads. The sample includes around 700,000 distinct CDR3 sequences, roughly a sixth seen only once; the top ten take around 17%. The sequenced material came from blood. The receptor set was obtained from a woman aged 45-65 years with Graves' hyperthyroidism that later progressed to Graves' ophthalmopathy.

The chain recombines TRBV20-1 with TRBJ2-1, with 9 positions matching TRBD2. V was pared by 7 bases and J by 3 bases, with 10 bases of the junction left unmatched. This CDR3 is 15 amino acids long. Looked up from germline, CDR1 is DFQATT and CDR2 is SNEGSKA (reference sequence). This chain's CDR3 is CSVPRGGANYNEQFF. The CDR3 DNA reads as TGCAGTGTCCCGCGGGGGGGCGCCAACTACAATGAGCAGTTCTTC.

This sequence joins TRBV15 and TRBJ1-6; no firm D call. The V gene's germline CDR1 is LNHNV and CDR2 YYDKDF (reference sequence). The V end lost 1 base, the J end lost 10 bases, and 8 bases lay between the germline ends. CDR3 length: 13 amino acids. DNA of the CDR3: TGTGCCACCAGCAGAGGCGGTGAATCACCCCTCCACTTT. Translation gives CATSRGGESPLHF. The full variable domain, completed using reference TRBV15 and TRBJ1-6, is DAMVIQNPRYQVTQFGKPVTLSCSQTLNHNVMYWYQQKSSQAPKLLFHYYDKDFNNEADTPDNFQSRRPNTSFCFLDIRSPGLGDTAMYLCATSRGGESPLHFGNGTRLTVT.

The rearrangement links TRBV6-2 or TRBV6-3 to TRBJ2-2; D ambiguous. The CDR3 runs 13 residues. The germline CDR1 and CDR2 sequences are MNHEY and SVGEGT. Trimming stripped 8 bases from V and 1 base from J, with 8 bases between. The CDR3 nucleotides are TGTGCCAGCGGCCTTGGGAACACCGGGGAGCTGTTTTTT. This codes for CASGLGNTGELFF.

In its sample, this clonotype was seen many times. CDR3 amino acids: CASSQTTGASSPLHF. In nucleotides, the CDR3 is TGTGCCAGCAGCCAAACGACAGGGGCAAGTTCACCCCTCCACTTT. The chain has TRBV3-1 and TRBJ1-6; TRBD1 matches 8 bases. J gave up 9 bases and V 2 bases, and 6 bases lay outside the gene matches. This CDR3 is built from 15 residues. Germline CDR1 LGHDT, CDR2 YNNKEL (reference sequence). Full variable domain (rest looked up from reference TRBV3-1 and TRBJ1-6): DTAVSQTPKYLVTQMGNDKSIKCEQNLGHDTMYWYKQDSKKFLKIMFSYNNKELIINETVPNRFSPKSPDKAHLNLHINSLELGDSAVYFCASSQTTGASSPLHFGNGTRLTVT.

This clonotype was observed at least ten times. This rearrangement joins TRBV6-6 to TRBJ2-5, with 10 bases matching TRBD1. CDR3 length: 16 amino acids. Germline V gives CDR1 MNHNY, CDR2 SVGAGI (reference sequence). Trimming took 0 bases from V and 6 from J; bases not matched to a gene: 7. The CDR3 coding sequence is TGTGCCAGCAGTTACTCAAGCGGACAGGGGGTGAAGACCCAGTACTTC. Protein sequence: CASSYSSGQGVKTQYF.

There are many counts of this clonotype. This chain links TRBV20-1 with TRBJ1-1; TRBD1 is a possible D gene (5 bases). CDR3 length: 14 amino acids. V gave up 0 bases and J gave up 7 bases, with 15 bases separating them. CDR1 and CDR2 from the germline V gene are DFQATT and SNEGSKA (reference sequence). CDR3 in DNA: TGCAGTGCTAGAGATCCAGGGTCCCTGGGTGAAGCTTTCTTT. Encoded protein: CSARDPGSLGEAFF.

In this sample, this clonotype turned up a few times. The gene calls are TRBV12-3 or TRBV12-4 and TRBJ2-5, with no clear D. Trimming removed 8 bases from V and 2 bases from J, with 9 bases in between. This CDR3 region has 12 residues. The CDR3 region is CASAREQETQYF. Written as DNA, the CDR3 is TGTGCCAGCGCTCGAGAACAAGAGACCCAGTACTTC.

The genes are TRBV11-2 and TRBJ2-2; 9 nucleotides match TRBD1. Per the germline V gene, CDR1 is SGHAT and CDR2 is FQNNGV. The junction had 4 bases not matched to a gene; V was cut back by 4 bases and J by 4 bases. CDR3 length: 15 amino acids. The CDR3 loop is CASSSDRGGTGELFF. DNA of the CDR3: TGTGCCAGCAGCTCGGACAGGGGTGGCACCGGGGAGCTGTTTTTT. The complete variable domain, with remaining parts taken from reference TRBV11-2 and TRBJ2-2, reads EAGVAQSPRYKIIEKRQSVAFWCNPISGHATLYWYQQILGQGPKLLIQFQNNGVVDDSQLPKDRFSAERLKGVDSTLKIQPAKLEDSAVYLCASSSDRGGTGELFFGEGSRLTVL.

This clonotype was counted only a few times. The J gene is TRBJ2-1, the V gene TRBV6-1; TRBD1 aligns across 7 bases. The CDR3 spans 14 residues. CDR1 and CDR2 from the germline V gene are MNHNS and SASEGT. Trimming removed 6 bases from V and 4 bases from J; junction bases left unmatched: 6. The CDR3 loop reads CASREGARYNEQFF. The CDR3 DNA is TGTGCCAGCAGAGAGGGGGCCCGATACAATGAGCAGTTCTTC.

This chain links TRBV20-1 with TRBJ2-2; the D gene could be TRBD1 or TRBD2 (6 bases each). Germline lookup yields CDR1 DFQATT and CDR2 SNEGSKA (reference sequence). The CDR3 covers 13 residues. V lost 5 bases and J 7 bases, leaving 14 bases between the germline ends. The CDR3 sequence is CSALWGANGELFF. The CDR3 region has the DNA TGCAGTGCTCTGTGGGGGGCTAACGGGGAGCTGTTTTTT.

The chain links TRBV7-6 to TRBJ2-3; D call uncertain. The CDR3 loop spans 15 amino acids. The V gene's germline CDR1 is SGHVS and CDR2 FNYEAQ. V was trimmed by 2 bases and J by 0 bases, leaving 9 bases between them. The CDR3 bases are TGTGCCAGCAGCTTATCCTATCTGAGCACAGATACGCAGTATTTT. It specifies CASSLSYLSTDTQYF.

This clonotype came up many times. The V call is TRBV3-1, the J call TRBJ2-1; 15 nucleotides line up with TRBD2. Germline CDR1 reads LGHDT; CDR2 reads YNNKEL (reference sequence). The CDR3 covers 15 residues. Germline trimming cut 8 bases from V and 7 bases from J; bases unmatched to any gene: 6. CDR3 region: CASGTSGGSRNEQFF. In DNA form, the CDR3 reads TGTGCCAGCGGGACTAGCGGGGGGAGTCGGAATGAGCAGTTCTTC.

The V gene is TRBV4-1, the J gene TRBJ2-7, with D possibly being TRBD1 (5 bases). Germline V gene sequence: CDR1 MGHRA, CDR2 YSYEKL. The CDR3 runs 15 residues. V lost 1 base, J lost 1 base, and 11 bases lay in between. In nucleotides, the CDR3 is TGCGCCAGCAGCCAAGGGTCAGCAGGGTCCTACGAGCAGTACTTC. It yields the protein CASSQGSAGSYEQYF.

This clonotype has ten or more counts. J is TRBJ1-1 and V is TRBV11-2, with a possible D match to TRBD1 (5 bases). V was trimmed by 5 bases and J by 6 bases, leaving 16 bases between them. CDR1 SGHAT and CDR2 FQNNGV come from the germline V gene. The CDR3 spans 14 residues. The CDR3 DNA sequence: TGTGCCAGCAGCGAACAAGTCTGGGACGCTGAAGCTTTCTTT. The encoded protein is CASSEQVWDAEAFF. Complete variable domain (other parts from reference TRBV11-2 and TRBJ1-1): EAGVAQSPRYKIIEKRQSVAFWCNPISGHATLYWYQQILGQGPKLLIQFQNNGVVDDSQLPKDRFSAERLKGVDSTLKIQPAKLEDSAVYLCASSEQVWDAEAFFGQGTRLTVV.